Listed below are T cell receptor beta chains from one sample, sequenced in a study of CD8+ T cells in alopecia areata. Repertoires were generated with immunoSEQ multiplex PCR, while TCRdb's copy carries only in-frame clones and drops some. This table has about 180,000 clones, 58% appearing once. The source was CD4+ T cells sorted from blood, collected at approximately week 56, from a patient treated with tofacitinib. Receptors originate from a human donor with alopecia areata. CDR3s include the opening cysteine and the closing phenylalanine or tryptophan. A D gene is named only where the DNA matches it firmly. Not every row has a clone size; where given, it reads once, few, many or a size class.

j_gene	v_gene	abundance	d_gene	CDR3aa	CDR3nt
TRBJ1-2	TRBV30	.	.	CAWSVRGNYGYTF	TGTGCCTGGAGTGTACGGGGCAACTATGGCTACACCTTC
TRBJ2-2	TRBV6-1	.	TRBD2	CASSRTSGGTGELFF	TGTGCCAGCAGTAGGACTAGCGGGGGGACCGGGGAGCTGTTTTTT
TRBJ2-1	TRBV5-4	.	TRBD2	CASSLETSGAYNEQFF	TGTGCCAGCAGCTTGGAGACTAGCGGGGCATACAATGAGCAGTTCTTC
TRBJ2-7	TRBV30	.	.	CAWSGGGHYEQYF	TGTGCCTGGAGTGGAGGGGGACACTACGAGCAGTACTTC
TRBJ2-1	TRBV29-1	.	.	CSAGSLGRNEQFF	TGCAGCGCAGGATCCCTCGGCAGGAATGAGCAGTTCTTC
TRBJ2-5	TRBV29-1	.	.	CSVGTLGRETQYF	TGCAGCGTGGGGACCCTGGGAAGAGAGACCCAGTACTTC
TRBJ2-3	TRBV7-9	few	.	CASSQIDRPTQYF	TGTGCCAGCAGCCAAATAGACAGACCCACGCAGTATTTT
TRBJ1-2	TRBV5-1	.	TRBD1	CASSSRGTGGLVRYGYTF	TGCGCCAGCAGCTCCCGCGGGACAGGGGGCCTTGTCCGCTATGGCTACACCTTC
TRBJ1-1	TRBV20-1	few	.	CSAMYGEAFF	TGCAGTGCTATGTACGGAGAAGCTTTCTTT
TRBJ2-2	TRBV5-5	.	.	CASSSASTNPGELFF	TGTGCCAGCAGCTCAGCTTCGACCAACCCCGGGGAGCTGTTTTTT
TRBJ1-2	TRBV19	.	TRBD1	CASSAPRGKQGYGYTF	TGTGCCAGTAGCGCTCCCCGGGGCAAACAGGGGTATGGCTACACCTTC
TRBJ1-1	TRBV30	.	.	CAWEGRGAGTEAFF	TGTGCCTGGGAAGGGCGGGGTGCAGGCACTGAAGCTTTCTTT
TRBJ2-3	TRBV7-2	.	TRBD2	CASSLSFPRGGTDTQYF	TGTGCCAGCAGTCTATCTTTTCCCCGGGGGGGAACAGATACGCAGTATTTT
TRBJ1-1	TRBV30	.	.	CAWSGLRAPGAFF	TGTGCCTGGAGTGGCCTCAGGGCTCCCGGGGCTTTCTTT
TRBJ1-2	TRBV7-2	.	.	CASSLTRTDGYTF	TGTGCCAGCAGCTTAACGCGGACAGATGGCTACACCTTC
TRBJ2-1	TRBV9	once	.	CASSVGGYYNEQFF	TGTGCCAGCAGCGTAGGGGGGTACTACAATGAGCAGTTCTTC
TRBJ1-1	TRBV29-1	once	TRBD1	CSVEGQGRVTEAFF	TGCAGCGTTGAGGGACAGGGGCGCGTCACTGAAGCTTTCTTT
TRBJ1-1	TRBV19	few	TRBD1	CASSRTGDTEAFF	TGTGCCAGTAGTAGGACAGGGGACACTGAAGCTTTCTTT
TRBJ2-7	TRBV15	few	.	CATSREPGAQYEQYF	TGTGCCACCAGCAGAGAGCCAGGGGCCCAATACGAGCAGTACTTC
TRBJ2-3	TRBV10-3	once	TRBD2	CAINGGGDTQYF	TGTGCCATCAATGGCGGGGGAGATACGCAGTATTTT
TRBJ2-3	TRBV7-8	few	.	CASSFVGGGKTDTQYF	TGTGCCAGCAGCTTTGTTGGCGGGGGCAAAACAGATACGCAGTATTTT
TRBJ1-1	TRBV29-1	.	.	CSAENTEAFF	TGCAGCGCGGAGAACACTGAAGCTTTCTTT
TRBJ2-6	TRBV14	.	.	CASSRLSGAGANVLTF	TGTGCCAGCAGCCGACTTTCAGGGGCCGGGGCCAACGTCCTGACTTTC
TRBJ1-3	TRBV30	few	.	CAWSFAQGNTIYF	TGTGCCTGGAGTTTTGCGCAGGGAAACACCATATATTTT
TRBJ2-5	TRBV4-2	.	.	CASSQDFRGLQETQYF	TGTGCCAGCAGCCAAGATTTTAGGGGACTCCAAGAGACCCAGTACTTC
TRBJ2-2	TRBV5-1	.	.	CASSLSTALTGELFF	TGCGCCAGCAGCTTGTCGACAGCACTCACCGGGGAGCTGTTTTTT
TRBJ1-6	TRBV9	.	TRBD1	CASSVGYAGGADSPLHF	TGTGCCAGCAGCGTAGGATACGCAGGGGGCGCCGATTCACCCCTCCACTTT
TRBJ2-5	TRBV4-1	few	.	CASSQGGQETQYF	TGCGCCAGCAGCCAAGGAGGACAAGAGACCCAGTACTTC
TRBJ1-1	TRBV9	.	.	CASSANVGLTEAFF	TGTGCCAGCAGCGCAAACGTTGGGCTCACTGAAGCTTTCTTT
TRBJ2-5	TRBV5-6	few	.	CASSLVGVKGRETQYF	TGTGCCAGCAGCTTGGTTGGTGTCAAAGGGCGGGAGACCCAGTACTTC
TRBJ2-5	TRBV9	.	.	CASSAGLQETQYF	TGTGCCAGCAGCGCGGGACTCCAAGAGACCCAGTACTTC
TRBJ1-2	TRBV29-1	few	.	CSVEEGRGVRGYTF	TGCAGCGTTGAAGAGGGGCGGGGAGTGAGGGGCTACACCTTC
TRBJ2-7	TRBV7-2	few	TRBD1	CASSSVKPGTVREQYF	TGTGCCAGCAGCTCCGTCAAACCCGGGACAGTTCGCGAGCAGTACTTC
TRBJ2-7	TRBV4-2	few	.	CASSQDQQNYEQYF	TGTGCCAGCAGCCAAGATCAACAAAACTACGAGCAGTACTTC
TRBJ2-3	TRBV30	.	TRBD2	CAWSPLTSGQYF	TGTGCCTGGAGTCCGTTGACTAGCGGGCAGTATTTT
TRBJ1-5	TRBV15	.	.	CATSRDPGIQPQHF	TGTGCCACCAGCAGAGATCCGGGGATTCAGCCCCAGCATTTT
TRBJ2-5	TRBV25-1	few	TRBD2	CASSELGGYETQYF	TGTGCCAGCAGTGAATTGGGGGGGTACGAGACCCAGTACTTC
TRBJ2-7	TRBV9	.	.	CASSLTTGHYEQYF	TGTGCCAGCAGCCTAACGACAGGCCACTACGAGCAGTACTTC
TRBJ1-1	TRBV7-2	few	.	CASSHPPRNTEAFF	TGTGCCAGCAGCCATCCCCCAAGGAACACTGAAGCTTTCTTT
TRBJ2-2	TRBV4-1	.	.	CASSQEGLNTGELFF	TGCGCCAGCAGCCAAGAGGGCCTCAACACCGGGGAGCTGTTTTTT
TRBJ2-3	TRBV29-1	few	TRBD2	CSVGKGRVADTQYF	TGCAGCGTTGGGAAAGGGAGGGTTGCAGATACGCAGTATTTT
TRBJ2-1	TRBV9	.	.	CASSVATTYNEQFF	TGTGCCAGCAGCGTAGCCACAACCTACAATGAGCAGTTCTTC
TRBJ1-1	TRBV30	.	TRBD1	CAWSETGPRAFF	TGTGCCTGGAGTGAGACAGGGCCCCGGGCTTTCTTT
TRBJ1-2	TRBV2	.	.	CASSEHGQPHYGYTF	TGTGCCAGCAGTGAACATGGACAGCCTCACTATGGCTACACCTTC
TRBJ2-3	TRBV7-2	few	TRBD2	CASSLVGTKGDTQYF	TGTGCCAGCAGCTTAGTCGGGACTAAAGGAGATACGCAGTATTTT
TRBJ1-4	TRBV27	.	.	CASSHSRQNEKLFF	TGTGCCAGCAGCCATTCGAGACAGAATGAAAAACTATTTTTT
TRBJ2-4	TRBV5-6	.	.	CASSLALGKQGAKNIQYF	TGTGCCAGCAGCTTGGCCCTCGGCAAGCAGGGGGCCAAAAACATTCAGTACTTC
TRBJ2-7	TRBV30	.	TRBD1	CAWRGRDRVIEQYF	TGTGCCTGGAGAGGCCGGGACAGGGTTATTGAGCAGTACTTC
TRBJ2-7	TRBV27	few	TRBD1	CASSRTGTGIYEQYF	TGTGCCAGCAGTCGAACCGGGACAGGAATTTACGAGCAGTACTTC
TRBJ1-2	TRBV29-1	.	TRBD1	CSAGTGNNYGYTF	TGCAGCGCGGGGACAGGGAATAACTATGGCTACACCTTC
TRBJ2-1	TRBV29-1	.	.	CSVEDFAGVGGEQFF	TGCAGCGTTGAAGATTTTGCAGGGGTAGGAGGAGAGCAGTTCTTC
TRBJ2-2	TRBV7-9	.	.	CAPGAPNTGELFF	TGTGCCCCGGGGGCTCCGAACACCGGGGAGCTGTTTTTT
TRBJ2-5	TRBV5-1	.	.	CASRKTSQETQYF	TGCGCCAGCAGAAAGACATCGCAAGAGACCCAGTACTTC
TRBJ1-1	TRBV2	few	.	CASSVTGNTEAFF	TGTGCCAGCAGTGTTACGGGGAACACTGAAGCTTTCTTT
TRBJ1-5	TRBV15	.	.	CATSRDRVLSGNQPQHF	TGTGCCACCAGCAGAGATCGGGTCCTAAGTGGCAATCAGCCCCAGCATTTT
TRBJ1-1	TRBV7-9	few	.	CASGRENTEAFF	TGTGCCAGTGGACGGGAAAACACTGAAGCTTTCTTT
TRBJ2-5	TRBV29-1	few	.	CSVQTGFKYQETQYF	TGCAGCGTTCAAACAGGTTTTAAGTACCAAGAGACCCAGTACTTC
TRBJ1-2	TRBV6-5	few	.	CASSFSVTGKVYGYTF	TGTGCCAGCAGTTTCTCTGTTACAGGGAAGGTCTATGGCTACACCTTC
TRBJ1-5	TRBV4-1	.	TRBD1	CASRQGTANNQPQHF	TGCGCCAGCCGCCAGGGGACAGCTAACAATCAGCCCCAGCATTTT
TRBJ2-2	TRBV7-9	many	.	CASPEGMNTGELFF	TGTGCCAGCCCCGAGGGGATGAACACCGGGGAGCTGTTTTTT